This is a list of T cell receptor beta chains from one sample in a study of PD-1 blockade in classical Hodgkin lymphoma. The data were produced by immunoSEQ multiplex PCR, yet TCRdb's version contains in-frame clones alone and is incomplete. The table records tens of thousands of clones, 86% of them present only once. The source was peripheral blood mononuclear cells (PBMCs), collected at baseline. All receptors come from a human donor with classical Hodgkin lymphoma. Each CDR3 is given with its conserved first and last residue. A D gene is named only where the DNA matches it firmly. Only some rows state a clone size, as once, few, many or a class for expanded clones.

.	.	TRBV6-1	TRBJ2-1	TGTGCCAGCAGTCGGGGAATCGCCTACAATGAGCAGTTCTTC	CASSRGIAYNEQFF
.	TRBD1	TRBV19	TRBJ2-2	TGTGCCAGTAGTATATTGGCGACAGGGGGGGCCACCGGGGAGCTGTTTTTT	CASSILATGGATGELFF
.	.	TRBV5-4	TRBJ2-3	TGTGCCAGCAGCTCGGGCAGGGGCGGGGCGAGGACAGATACGCAGTATTTT	CASSSGRGGARTDTQYF
.	.	TRBV29-1	TRBJ1-1	TGCAGCGTTGAAGACCCCGGGAAGACAAAAGCTTTCTTT	CSVEDPGKTKAFF
.	.	TRBV10-2	TRBJ2-1	TGCGCCAGCAGTGAGTGGGAGTCCCATGAGCAGTTCTTC	CASSEWESHEQFF
once	TRBD2	TRBV7-9	TRBJ2-3	TGTGCCAGCAGCTCCAGGACTAGCGGGGCCTTCAACACAGATACGCAGTATTTT	CASSSRTSGAFNTDTQYF
.	TRBD1	TRBV7-9	TRBJ1-4	TGTGCCAGCTCCCGGGACAGGGGGCCAAATGAAAAACTGTTTTTT	CASSRDRGPNEKLFF
.	.	TRBV7-9	TRBJ1-1	TGTGCCAGCAGCTTAGGGGACATCCCGAACACTGAAGCTTTCTTT	CASSLGDIPNTEAFF
.	.	TRBV7-9	TRBJ1-5	TGTGCCAGCAGCTTATTGGGGGACAGCAATCAGCCCCAGCATTTT	CASSLLGDSNQPQHF
.	.	TRBV2	TRBJ1-1	TGTGCCAGCAGTGCCCCGGCGCTCGTGATGTATTTCTTT	CASSAPALVMYFF
.	TRBD2	TRBV5-1	TRBJ2-1	TGCGCCAGCAGCAGAACAAATTCGGGAGGCCGGGGCAATGAGCAGTTCTTC	CASSRTNSGGRGNEQFF
few	.	TRBV6-1	TRBJ1-4	TGTGCCAGCAAGGTGACGGGGGGAGGTAATGAAAAACTGTTTTTT	CASKVTGGGNEKLFF
.	.	TRBV7-2	TRBJ1-3	TGTGCCAGCAGCCATTTTCCTCGGGCGGTGGGAAACACCATATATTTT	CASSHFPRAVGNTIYF
.	.	TRBV18	TRBJ2-5	TGTGCCAGCTCACCGGGACGGCAAGAGACCCAGTACTTC	CASSPGRQETQYF
.	.	TRBV7-3	TRBJ2-2	TGTGCCAGCAGCTTAGTCGGGGGTACCGGGGAGCTGTTTTTT	CASSLVGGTGELFF
.	.	TRBV5-1	TRBJ1-4	TGCGCCACCGCTACCGGGACCATTGGTGAAAAACTGTTTTTT	CATATGTIGEKLFF
.	TRBD1	TRBV12-5	TRBJ1-5	TGTGCTAGTGGCATATCGCCGGGACAGGGAAACAGCTATAGCAATCAGCCCCAGCATTTT	CASGISPGQGNSYSNQPQHF
.	.	TRBV5-1	TRBJ2-1	TGCGCCAGCAGCTTGGATCCAGGCATTAGTTCCACAGGTGAGCAGTTCTTC	CASSLDPGISSTGEQFF
.	.	TRBV30	TRBJ1-2	TGTGCCTGGAGTTTACATTCTAGGGGGAACTATGGCTACACCTTC	CAWSLHSRGNYGYTF
.	.	TRBV7-8	TRBJ1-1	TGTGCCAGCAGCTTAGCAGCCTACACTGAAGCTTTCTTT	CASSLAAYTEAFF
.	.	TRBV6-6	TRBJ2-5	TGTGCCAGCAGTTACTCCGGGGAAGCCGAGACCCAGTACTTC	CASSYSGEAETQYF
few	TRBD1	TRBV5-1	TRBJ2-3	TGCGCCAGCAGCTCGCGTGGACAGGGAACAGATACGCAGTATTTT	CASSSRGQGTDTQYF
.	TRBD1	TRBV5-1	TRBJ1-2	TGCGCCAGCAGCGCCGGGACAGGGAGCGGCTACACCTTC	CASSAGTGSGYTF
.	.	TRBV7-8	TRBJ1-2	TGTGCCAGCAGCTTAGCCAGGGGAAGGGATGGCTACACCTTC	CASSLARGRDGYTF
.	.	TRBV7-8	TRBJ2-1	TGTGCCAGCAGCTTATTCAGCTACAATGAGCAGTTCTTC	CASSLFSYNEQFF
.	.	TRBV27	TRBJ2-1	TGTGCCAGCAGTTTCGGCACATACAATGAGCAGTTCTTC	CASSFGTYNEQFF
few	.	TRBV5-1	TRBJ2-7	TGCGCCAGCAGCCGGACAGTTACGGCTTACGAGCAGTACTTC	CASSRTVTAYEQYF
.	.	TRBV7-9	TRBJ2-7	TGTGCCAGCAGCTTTAACTCACCCTACGAGCAGTACTTC	CASSFNSPYEQYF
few	.	TRBV6-1	TRBJ2-7	TGTGCCAGCAGCGATCAGGCTCACTACGAGCAGTACTTC	CASSDQAHYEQYF
.	.	TRBV7-2	TRBJ1-3	TGTGCCAGCAGCTTAGATGTGCGAGACAGAACGTTTGGAAACACCATATATTTT	CASSLDVRDRTFGNTIYF
.	.	TRBV27	TRBJ1-2	TGTGCCAGCAGTTTATCATCGGGCACCTATGGCTACACCTTC	CASSLSSGTYGYTF
.	.	TRBV10-1	TRBJ1-1	TGCGCCAGCAGTGAAGGTCAGCTAAACACTGAAGCTTTCTTT	CASSEGQLNTEAFF
.	.	TRBV1	TRBJ2-7	TGCACCAGCAGCCCCCCGGGGGACTATAGGGACTACGAGCAGTACTTC	CTSSPPGDYRDYEQYF
.	.	TRBV10-1	TRBJ2-7	TGCGCCAGCAGCCGCGGGGATCTCTACGAGCAGTACTTC	CASSRGDLYEQYF
.	.	TRBV12-2	TRBJ2-5	TGTGCAAGTCGCTTCCCCGTTCCGGGACTAGCGGACCAAGAGACCCAGTACTTC	CASRFPVPGLADQETQYF